These T cell receptor beta chains were read from a single sample in a study of early T cells in non-severe SARS-CoV-2 infection. Each CDR3 protein gets one entry after TCRdb re-called the 5' RACE reads with MiXCR. The data show some 91,000 distinct CDR3 sequences, under 15% seen once. The sequencing sample was made of whole blood. The receptors stem from an adult who was a healthcare worker with PCR-confirmed SARS-CoV-2 infection or an uninfected control (not recorded which). Both conserved end residues are part of each CDR3. A D gene is named only where the DNA matches it firmly. Clone size is given for some rows only: seen once, a few or many times, or a class if the clone is expanded.

>TRBJ2-7|TRBV6-6|NA|NA
TGTGCCAGCATCGAGGGCCGCGAGCAGTACTTC
CASIEGREQYF
>TRBJ1-5|TRBV9|NA|NA
TGTGCCAGCAGCGTAACAGGCGATTATCAGCCCCAGCATTTT
CASSVTGDYQPQHF
>TRBJ2-7|TRBV7-9|NA|NA
TGTGCCAGCAGCAAACAGGACTACGAGCAGTACTTC
CASSKQDYEQYF
>TRBJ2-3|TRBV5-1|few|NA
TGCGCCAGCAGTAGGTCCCCGGCGACAGATACGCAGTATTTT
CASSRSPATDTQYF
>TRBJ2-7|TRBV2|NA|TRBD1
TGTGCCAGCAGCAACGACAGGGCCTACGAGCAGTACTTC
CASSNDRAYEQYF
>TRBJ2-5|TRBV3-1|NA|NA
TGTGCCAGCAGCCAACGGGTCTCACAGAACCAAGAGACCCAGTACTTC
CASSQRVSQNQETQYF
>TRBJ2-7|TRBV3-1|few|NA
TGTGCCAGCAGCCAAGTCGGAGGTTCCTACGAGCAGTACTTC
CASSQVGGSYEQYF
>TRBJ2-2|TRBV27|few|TRBD1
TGTGCCAGCAGTTTCGGGACAGGTACCGGGGAGCTGTTTTTT
CASSFGTGTGELFF
>TRBJ2-2|TRBV20-1|few|NA
TGCAGTGCTAGTAGCCCGGGCGCGAACACCGGGGAGCTGTTTTTT
CSASSPGANTGELFF
>TRBJ2-1|TRBV20-1|many|TRBD2
TGCAGTGTTCGATCCGGGACTAGCGATTACAATGAGCAGTTCTTC
CSVRSGTSDYNEQFF
>TRBJ2-1|TRBV12-2|NA|NA
TGTGCAAGTCCCCTTCCGCGGGACTCGGGGGAGCAGTTCTTC
CASPLPRDSGEQFF
>TRBJ2-2|TRBV7-8|few|TRBD2
TGTGCCAGCAGCTTAGGGGGACTAGCGGGGACCGGGGAGCTGTTTTTT
CASSLGGLAGTGELFF
>TRBJ1-4|TRBV11-2|many|NA
TGTGCCAGCAGCTTTGGGAGGGTGCGTGAAAAACTGTTTTTT
CASSFGRVREKLFF
>TRBJ2-4|TRBV21-1|NA|NA
TGTGCCAGTGTCTTCAGATTCCGGGCCAAAAACATTCAGTACTTC
CASVFRFRAKNIQYF
>TRBJ2-2|TRBV20-1|NA|TRBD2
TGCAGTGCTAGTGGAGTTTCTAGCGGGAGACTCCGTGGCACCGGGGAGCTGTTTTTT
CSASGVSSGRLRGTGELFF
>TRBJ2-1|TRBV5-5|few|TRBD2
TGTGCCAGCGATACTAGCGGGAGCTTCTATGAGCAGTTCTTC
CASDTSGSFYEQFF
>TRBJ2-1|TRBV4-3|NA|TRBD2
TGCGCCAGCAGCCAAGAGACTAGCGGAGACGAGCAGTTCTTC
CASSQETSGDEQFF
>TRBJ2-7|TRBV28|few|NA
TGTGCCAGCAGTCGGCTTGCCTACGAGCAGTACTTC
CASSRLAYEQYF
>TRBJ2-5|TRBV4-1|few|NA
TGCGCCAGCAGCCTCGGGACCGTAGAGACCCAGTACTTC
CASSLGTVETQYF
>TRBJ2-7|TRBV28|NA|NA
TGTGCCAGCAGTCCTGACAGCAGGTACGAGCAGTACTTC
CASSPDSRYEQYF
>TRBJ2-3|TRBV18|NA|NA
TGTGCCAGCTCACCCCGGGATTCCGGAGATACGCAGTATTTT
CASSPRDSGDTQYF
>TRBJ1-2|TRBV6-1|few|NA
TGTGCCAGCACGGGGCGGAGAGGCTACACCTTC
CASTGRRGYTF
>TRBJ2-3|TRBV12-3/TRBV12-4|NA|NA
TGTGCCAGCAGTCCCCGGGGGAACACAGATACGCAGTATTTT
CASSPRGNTDTQYF
>TRBJ2-2|TRBV12-3/TRBV12-4|few|NA
TGTGCCAGCAGTTTAGAGGGGGAGCTGTTTTTT
CASSLEGELFF
>TRBJ2-2|TRBV6-6|few|NA
TGTGCCAGCAGCAAGTCACTGGCAGGAGGGGGCGGGGAGCTGTTTTTT
CASSKSLAGGGGELFF
>TRBJ2-5|TRBV7-9|few|NA
TGTGCCAGCAGCTTCGGAGGGTTGGAGACCCAGTACTTC
CASSFGGLETQYF
>TRBJ2-6|TRBV4-1|NA|NA
TGCGCCAGCAGCCAACCTGTGACTGGGGCCAACGTCCTGACTTTC
CASSQPVTGANVLTF
>TRBJ2-7|TRBV5-6|many|NA
TGTGCCAGCAGCCGAGAAGGGCGTCAGGCCGGAATATTTCCCTACGAGCAGTACTTC
CASSREGRQAGIFPYEQYF
>TRBJ2-1|TRBV7-8|few|TRBD2
TGTGCCAGCAGCTTAAAGATCAGGACTAGCGGGAACTCCTACAATGAGCAGTTCTTC
CASSLKIRTSGNSYNEQFF
>TRBJ2-7|TRBV20-1|NA|NA
TGCAGTGCTTACACGGAGGCGGGTTGGCGGAACGAGCAGTACTTC
CSAYTEAGWRNEQYF
>TRBJ2-3|TRBV12-3/TRBV12-4|many|NA
TGTGCCAGCAGCACAGGACTTTTCACAGATACGCAGTATTTT
CASSTGLFTDTQYF
>TRBJ2-7|TRBV5-6|many|NA
TGTGCCAGCTCCCAAGTGAGGGCCTACGAGCAGTACTTC
CASSQVRAYEQYF
>TRBJ2-4|TRBV29-1|NA|NA
TGCAGCGTCTTCTTCACAGAGGGGGACAAAAACATTCAGTACTTC
CSVFFTEGDKNIQYF
>TRBJ1-4|TRBV4-1|many|NA
TGCGCCAGCAGCCTCACACTGACAGGCGGATATGAAAAACTGTTTTTT
CASSLTLTGGYEKLFF
>TRBJ2-7|TRBV6-1|few|NA
TGTGCCAGCAGTGAATTGGGGGGGGCAGGCGAGCAGTACTTC
CASSELGGAGEQYF
>TRBJ2-1|TRBV20-1|NA|TRBD2
TGCAGTGCGGAGCGGGAGGTCTCCTACAATGAGCAGTTCTTC
CSAEREVSYNEQFF
>TRBJ2-1|TRBV5-4|NA|TRBD2
TGTGCCAGCAGCTCACGTAGACTAGCGAATAGCTACAATGAGCAGTTCTTC
CASSSRRLANSYNEQFF
>TRBJ2-7|TRBV4-3|NA|TRBD2
TGCGCCAGCAGCCAAGAATCAAGACTAGCGGAGTACGAGCAGTACTTC
CASSQESRLAEYEQYF
>TRBJ2-6|TRBV4-2|few|NA
TGTGCCAGCAGCCAAGATGGGAGCAGCTCTGGGGCCAACGTCCTGACTTTC
CASSQDGSSSGANVLTF
>TRBJ2-5|TRBV2|NA|NA
TGTGCCAGCAGTGAATCGTCGACTAGTGTTCAGACCCAGTACTTC
CASSESSTSVQTQYF
>TRBJ2-7|TRBV11-2|NA|NA
TGTGCCAGCAGCCCCTTACTAGGGAGCTCCTACGAGCAGTACTTC
CASSPLLGSSYEQYF
>TRBJ2-5|TRBV28|NA|TRBD1
TGTGCCAGCAACCGACAGGGTCGGGAGACCCAGTACTTC
CASNRQGRETQYF
>TRBJ1-1|TRBV11-2|few|TRBD1
TGTGCCAGCAGCTGGCGGACAGGGGGGAAGCCTGAAGCTTTCTTT
CASSWRTGGKPEAFF
>TRBJ2-7|TRBV29-1|NA|TRBD1
TGCAGCGCCCCGGGACAGGCGAGCTCCTACGAGCAGTACTTC
CSAPGQASSYEQYF
>TRBJ2-1|TRBV20-1|few|NA
TGCAGTGCTCAATACGGACCTGAGCAGTTCTTC
CSAQYGPEQFF
>TRBJ2-3|TRBV6-1|NA|NA
TGTGCCAGCCGAATACTGGACGGGAGTGGAGATACGCAGTATTTT
CASRILDGSGDTQYF